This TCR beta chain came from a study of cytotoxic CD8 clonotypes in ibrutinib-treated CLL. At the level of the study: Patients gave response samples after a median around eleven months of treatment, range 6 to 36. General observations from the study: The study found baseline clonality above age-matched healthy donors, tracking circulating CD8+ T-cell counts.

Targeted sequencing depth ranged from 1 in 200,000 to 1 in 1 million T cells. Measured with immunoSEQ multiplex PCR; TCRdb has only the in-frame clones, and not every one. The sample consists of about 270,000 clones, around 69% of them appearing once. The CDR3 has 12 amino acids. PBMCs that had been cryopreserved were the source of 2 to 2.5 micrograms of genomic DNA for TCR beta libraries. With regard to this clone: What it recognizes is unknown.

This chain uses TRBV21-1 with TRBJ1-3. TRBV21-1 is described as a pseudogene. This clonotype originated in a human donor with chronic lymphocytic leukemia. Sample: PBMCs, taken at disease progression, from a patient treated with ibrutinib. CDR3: CASSKEPVGIYF. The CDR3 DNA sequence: TGTGCCAGCAGCAAAGAACCGGTGGGCATATATTTT.